These 17 T cell receptor beta chains were all obtained from the same sample, sequenced in a study of blood T cell repertoires in COVID-19. Only in-frame clones appear in the TCRdb table, and some are missing; sequencing was by immunoSEQ multiplex PCR. The sample includes 110,000 or so clones, about 88% of them seen just once. The sequencing input was peripheral blood. The receptors stem from a woman in her sixties or seventies who had recovered from COVID-19.

V and J are TRBV20-1 and TRBJ1-2, with TRBD1 matching over 7 bases. The CDR3 is 14 amino acids. Per the germline V gene, CDR1 is DFQATT and CDR2 is SNEGSKA (reference sequence). Losses at the gene ends were 3 bases for V and 1 base for J; bases not matched to a gene: 5. CDR3 DNA: TGCAGTGCTAGTCCGGGACAGATTAACTATGGCTACACCTTC. Protein: CSASPGQINYGYTF.

This chain joins TRBV27 and TRBJ1-2, with D possibly matching TRBD1 (5 bases). The germline V gene has CDR1 MNHEY and CDR2 SMNVEV (reference sequence). CDR3 length: 15 amino acids. Between the trimmed V and J ends, which lost 2 bases and 1 base, there was a span of 11 bases. The CDR3 DNA reads TGTGCCAGCAGTTTAAACTGGCAGGGTAACTATGGCTACACCTTC. Translated: CASSLNWQGNYGYTF.

This clone was seen just once. V usage is TRBV7-2 and J usage is TRBJ2-2, with 12 bases lining up with TRBD2. Trimming removed 1 base from V and 4 bases from J; junction bases left unmatched: 7. The CDR3 contains 18 residues. Germline V CDR1 and CDR2: SGHTA, FQGNSA. CDR3 loop: CASSLGLAGVGSTGELFF. The CDR3 nucleotides are TGTGCCAGCAGCTTAGGACTAGCGGGAGTTGGGAGCACCGGGGAGCTGTTTTTT.

The chain couples TRBV28 to TRBJ2-7; 11 bases align to TRBD2. The CDR3 contains 15 residues. From germline, CDR1 is MDHEN and CDR2 SYDVKM. V shed 5 bases, J shed 5 bases, and the junction held 8 bases outside the gene matches. CDR3 nucleotides: TGTGCCAGCAGTATAGCGGGAGGGTTCTCTCACGAGCAGTACTTC. Translated, it gives CASSIAGGFSHEQYF.

The J gene is TRBJ2-7, the V gene TRBV5-1; D possibly corresponds to TRBD2 (6 bases). V was cut by 4 bases and J by 2 bases, with 13 bases left in between. The germline gives CDR1 SGHRS, CDR2 YFSETQ. The length of the CDR3 is 14 residues. The CDR3 region is CASSDPSAPYEQYF. The CDR3 coding sequence is TGCGCCAGCAGCGACCCTAGCGCCCCCTACGAGCAGTACTTC.

This chain links TRBV6-1 with TRBJ1-4, with a weak D call TRBD1 (5 bases). V was cut by 1 base and J by 8 bases, with 26 bases left in between. This CDR3 is built from 19 residues. Germline CDR1 MNHNS, CDR2 SASEGT. This chain's CDR3 is CASSEEGLSRGGLREKLFF. CDR3 coding DNA: TGTGCCAGCAGTGAAGAAGGGCTTAGTCGGGGGGGGTTACGGGAAAAACTGTTTTTT.

The chain has TRBV7-3 and TRBJ2-1, with 9 positions matching TRBD1. From germline, CDR1 is SGHTA and CDR2 FQGTGA. V shed 3 bases and J 0 bases; nucleotides not matched to a gene: 3. The CDR3 runs 16 residues. CDR3 sequence reads: CASSFRDRASYNEQFF. The CDR3 DNA reads as TGTGCCAGCAGCTTCCGGGACAGGGCCTCCTACAATGAGCAGTTCTTC.

The chain is built from TRBV6-2 or TRBV6-3 and TRBJ1-1; D is possibly TRBD1 (5 bases). Trimming stripped 3 bases from V and 7 bases from J, with 24 bases between. The CDR3 runs to 17 residues. Germline V CDR1 and CDR2: MNHEY, SVGEGT. In DNA form, the CDR3 reads TGTGCCAGCAGTTATGTTTCTGGCAGGGTGTTCAAGTTTGAAGCTTTCTTT. This encodes CASSYVSGRVFKFEAFF.

The rearrangement joins TRBV24-1 to TRBJ1-1, with D perhaps matching TRBD1 (6 bases). Trimming took off 8 bases at V and 5 bases at J, with 14 bases between the two ends. CDR3 length: 13 residues. Germline loops: CDR1 KGHDR, CDR2 SFDVKD. The CDR3 DNA follows: TGTGCCACCATGAGGGGAGGGGGGACTGAAGCTTTCTTT. This gives the protein CATMRGGGTEAFF.

The rearrangement uses TRBV19 and TRBJ1-6, with 12 positions matching TRBD1. The germline gives CDR1 LNHDA, CDR2 SQIVND (reference sequence). V dropped 11 bases and J dropped 0; count of bases not matched to a gene: 5. The CDR3 totals 16 residues. Written as DNA, the CDR3 is TGTGCCGTTCGGGACAGGGGGCTCTCCTATAATTCACCCCTCCACTTT. It translates to CAVRDRGLSYNSPLHF.

The rearrangement joins TRBV6-6 to TRBJ2-3; 7 nucleotides line up with TRBD2. The CDR3 runs 14 residues. Trimming took 6 bases from V and 1 from J; bases not matched to a gene: 4. Germline values: CDR1 MNHNY, CDR2 SVGAGI (reference sequence). DNA of the CDR3: TGTGCCAGCAGAGAGCGGGGCGGCACAGATACGCAGTATTTT. Protein: CASRERGGTDTQYF.

This sequence joins TRBV28 and TRBJ2-5, with 7 bases identical to TRBD1. J lost 5 bases, V lost 10 bases, and 13 bases had no gene match. CDR3 length equals 14 residues. Looked up from germline, CDR1 is MDHEN and CDR2 is SYDVKM. The CDR3 region has the DNA TGTGCCACCTACCTAACAGGGGCTCGGGAGACCCAGTACTTC. Translating gives CATYLTGARETQYF.

The V gene is TRBV12-3 or TRBV12-4, the J gene TRBJ1-4; D is ambiguous. This CDR3 region has 13 residues. V was cut by 1 base and J by 7 bases, with 7 bases left in between. The CDR3 nucleotides are TGTGCCAGCAGTTTAGGGGAGGTTGAAAAACTGTTTTTT. Protein product: CASSLGEVEKLFF.

The chain combines TRBV24-1 with TRBJ2-2; no definite D call. CDR1 is KGHDR, CDR2 SFDVKD, per germline. The CDR3 sequence is 13 residues long. With 12 bases removed from V and 5 bases from J, the gap between germline ends came to 15 bases. The CDR3 loop reads CASQSEKTGELFF. The CDR3 DNA follows: TGTGCCTCCCAAAGCGAGAAGACCGGGGAGCTGTTTTTT.

V usage is TRBV7-9 and J usage is TRBJ2-7; D may be TRBD1 (5 bases). The CDR3 has 13 residues. Germline lookup yields CDR1 SEHNR and CDR2 FQNEAQ (reference sequence). The ends were cut back, 0 bases at V and 6 bases at J, with 9 bases in the middle. CDR3 DNA sequence: TGTGCCAGCAGCTTAGCGGGTCAGGGCGAGCAGTACTTC. Residues: CASSLAGQGEQYF.

This clone has just one count. The rearrangement uses TRBV10-3 and TRBJ2-1; D remains ambiguous. Germline assignment: CDR1 ENHRY and CDR2 SYGVKD. There are 12 residues in the CDR3. Deletions cut 8 bases from V and 4 bases from J, with 9 bases between. The CDR3 here is CAIWSGYNEQFF. CDR3 nucleotides: TGTGCCATCTGGAGTGGATACAATGAGCAGTTCTTC.

J is TRBJ2-5 and V is TRBV5-6, with 9 bases matching TRBD1. Germline V gives CDR1 SGHDT, CDR2 YYEEEE. The CDR3 extends over 14 amino acids. The V gene end was trimmed by 2 bases and the J gene end by 5 bases; junction bases not matched to a gene: 4. DNA for the CDR3: TGTGCCAGCAGCTTCGGGACAGGGAGGGAGACCCAGTACTTC. It codes for CASSFGTGRETQYF.